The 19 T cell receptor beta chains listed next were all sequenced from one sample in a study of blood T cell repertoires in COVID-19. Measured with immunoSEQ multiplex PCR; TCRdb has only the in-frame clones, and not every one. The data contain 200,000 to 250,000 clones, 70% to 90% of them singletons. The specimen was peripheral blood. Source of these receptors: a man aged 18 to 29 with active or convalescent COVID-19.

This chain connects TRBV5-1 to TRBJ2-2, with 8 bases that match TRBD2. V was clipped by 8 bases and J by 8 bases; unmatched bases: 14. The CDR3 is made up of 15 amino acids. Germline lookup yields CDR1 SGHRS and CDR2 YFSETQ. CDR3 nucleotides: TGCGCCAGTACGATGATCGGGGGGGCCCCAGGGGAGCTGTTTTTT. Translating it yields CASTMIGGAPGELFF.

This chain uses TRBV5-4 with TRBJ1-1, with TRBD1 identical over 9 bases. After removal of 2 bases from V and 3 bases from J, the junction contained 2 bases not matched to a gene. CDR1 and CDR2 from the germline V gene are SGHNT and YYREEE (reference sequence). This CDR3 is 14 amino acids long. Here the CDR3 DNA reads TGTGCCAGCAGCTTAGACAGGGGGTACACTGAAGCTTTCTTT. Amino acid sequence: CASSLDRGYTEAFF. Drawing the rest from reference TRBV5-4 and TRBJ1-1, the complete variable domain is ETGVTQSPTHLIKTRGQQVTLRCSSQSGHNTVSWYQQALGQGPQFIFQYYREEENGRGNFPPRFSGLQFPNYSSELNVNALELDDSALYLCASSLDRGYTEAFFGQGTRLTVV.

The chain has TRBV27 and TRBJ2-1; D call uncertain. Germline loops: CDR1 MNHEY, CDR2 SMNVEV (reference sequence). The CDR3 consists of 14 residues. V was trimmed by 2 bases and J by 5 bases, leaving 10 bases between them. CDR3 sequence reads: CASSLVQADNEQFF. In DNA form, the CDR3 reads TGTGCCAGCAGTTTAGTTCAAGCCGACAATGAGCAGTTCTTC.

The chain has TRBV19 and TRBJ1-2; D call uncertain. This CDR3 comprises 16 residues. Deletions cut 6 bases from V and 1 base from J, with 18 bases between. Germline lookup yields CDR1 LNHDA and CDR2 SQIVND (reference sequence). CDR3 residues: CASRLRSGSLNYGYTF. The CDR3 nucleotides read TGTGCCAGTAGACTTAGATCAGGCAGCCTTAACTATGGCTACACCTTC.

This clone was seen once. CDR3: CASSPVLGHPRLYGYTF. CDR3 bases: TGTGCCAGCTCACCGGTATTAGGCCACCCACGACTATATGGCTACACCTTC. This chain joins TRBV18 and TRBJ1-2, with D unclear. The CDR3 length is 17 residues. Germline-derived CDR1 and CDR2 are KGHSH and LQKENI. Trimming left V 3 bases short and J 5 bases short, with 22 bases between.

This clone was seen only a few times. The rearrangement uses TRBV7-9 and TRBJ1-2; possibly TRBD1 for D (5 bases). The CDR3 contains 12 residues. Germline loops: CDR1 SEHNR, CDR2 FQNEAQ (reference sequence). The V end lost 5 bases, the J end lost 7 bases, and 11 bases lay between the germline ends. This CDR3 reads CASSRSGAGYTF. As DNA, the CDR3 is TGTGCCAGCAGCCGTAGTGGGGCTGGCTACACCTTC.

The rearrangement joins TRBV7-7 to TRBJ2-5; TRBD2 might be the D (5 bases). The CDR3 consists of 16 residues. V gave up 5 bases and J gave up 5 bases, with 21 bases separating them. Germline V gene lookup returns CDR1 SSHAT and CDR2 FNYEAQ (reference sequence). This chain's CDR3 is CASSILGGRGVETQYF. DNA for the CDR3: TGTGCCAGCAGCATCCTTGGAGGCCGGGGAGTGGAGACCCAGTACTTC.

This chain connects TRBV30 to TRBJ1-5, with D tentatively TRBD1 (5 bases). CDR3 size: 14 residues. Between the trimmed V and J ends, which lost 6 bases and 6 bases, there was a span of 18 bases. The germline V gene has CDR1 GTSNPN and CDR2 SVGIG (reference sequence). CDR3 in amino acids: CACEDLGGVQPQHF. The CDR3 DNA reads TGTGCCTGCGAAGATTTGGGGGGGGTTCAGCCCCAGCATTTT.

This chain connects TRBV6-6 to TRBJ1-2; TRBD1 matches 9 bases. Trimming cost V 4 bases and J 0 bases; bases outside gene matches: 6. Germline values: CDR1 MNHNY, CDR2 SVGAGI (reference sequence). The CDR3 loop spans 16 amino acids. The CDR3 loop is CASSSRDREANYGYTF. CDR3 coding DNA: TGTGCCAGCAGTTCTCGGGACAGGGAAGCTAACTATGGCTACACCTTC.

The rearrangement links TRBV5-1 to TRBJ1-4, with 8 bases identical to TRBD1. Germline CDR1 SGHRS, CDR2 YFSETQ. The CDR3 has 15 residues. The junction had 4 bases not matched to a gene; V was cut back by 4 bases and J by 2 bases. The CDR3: CASSPPGGTNEKLFF. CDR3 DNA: TGCGCCAGCAGCCCGCCAGGGGGCACTAATGAAAAACTGTTTTTT.

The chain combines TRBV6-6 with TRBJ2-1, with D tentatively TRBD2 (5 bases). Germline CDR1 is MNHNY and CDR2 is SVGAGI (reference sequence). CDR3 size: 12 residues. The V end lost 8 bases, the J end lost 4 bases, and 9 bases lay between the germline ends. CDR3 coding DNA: TGTGCCAGCGCAGCGGTATACAATGAGCAGTTCTTC. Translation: CASAAVYNEQFF.

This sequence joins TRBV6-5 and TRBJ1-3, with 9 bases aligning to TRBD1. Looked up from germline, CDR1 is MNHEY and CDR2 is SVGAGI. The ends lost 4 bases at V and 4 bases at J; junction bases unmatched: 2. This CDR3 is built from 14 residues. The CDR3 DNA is TGTGCCAGCAGTTTACAGGGGGCAGGAAACACCATATATTTT. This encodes CASSLQGAGNTIYF.

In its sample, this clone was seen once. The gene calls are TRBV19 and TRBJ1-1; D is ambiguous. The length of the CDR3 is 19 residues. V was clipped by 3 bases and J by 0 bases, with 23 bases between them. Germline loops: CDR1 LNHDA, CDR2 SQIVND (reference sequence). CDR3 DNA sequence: TGTGCCAGTAGTATGGAAGGACGTCGGAGACTAAAATTGAACACTGAAGCTTTCTTT. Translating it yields CASSMEGRRRLKLNTEAFF.

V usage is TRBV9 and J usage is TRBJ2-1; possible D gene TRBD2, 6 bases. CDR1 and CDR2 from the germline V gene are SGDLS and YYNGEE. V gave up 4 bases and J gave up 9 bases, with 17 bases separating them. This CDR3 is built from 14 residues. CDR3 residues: CASSPRLVSGEQFF. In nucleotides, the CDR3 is TGTGCCAGCAGCCCCCGACTAGTCAGCGGTGAGCAGTTCTTC.

CDR3 in DNA: TGTGCCTGGAGTGTGGGACAGACAACAACTAATGAAAAACTGTTTTTT. Its translation is CAWSVGQTTTNEKLFF. This chain joins TRBV30 and TRBJ1-4, with 7 bases matching TRBD1. The germline gives CDR1 GTSNPN, CDR2 SVGIG (reference sequence). The CDR3 contains 16 residues. V trimming: 0 bases; J trimming: 0 bases; junction bases outside the gene matches: 4.

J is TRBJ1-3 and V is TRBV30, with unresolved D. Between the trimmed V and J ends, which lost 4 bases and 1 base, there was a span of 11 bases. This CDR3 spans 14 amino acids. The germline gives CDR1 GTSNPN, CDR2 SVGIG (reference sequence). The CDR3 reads CAWKLYRSGNTIYF. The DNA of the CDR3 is TGTGCCTGGAAGCTATATCGTTCTGGAAACACCATATATTTT.

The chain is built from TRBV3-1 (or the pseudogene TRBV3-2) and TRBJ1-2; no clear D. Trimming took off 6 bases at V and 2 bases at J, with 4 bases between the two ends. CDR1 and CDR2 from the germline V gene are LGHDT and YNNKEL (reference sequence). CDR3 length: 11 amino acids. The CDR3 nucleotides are TGTGCCAGCAGTGTAAACTATGGCTACACCTTC. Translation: CASSVNYGYTF.

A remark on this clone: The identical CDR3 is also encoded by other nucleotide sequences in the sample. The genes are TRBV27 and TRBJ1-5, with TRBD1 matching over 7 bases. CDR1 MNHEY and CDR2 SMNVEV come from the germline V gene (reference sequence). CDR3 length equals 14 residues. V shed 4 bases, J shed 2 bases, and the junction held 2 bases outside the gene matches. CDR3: CASSSGTGNQPQHF. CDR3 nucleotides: TGTGCCAGCAGTTCCGGGACAGGCAATCAGCCCCAGCATTTT.

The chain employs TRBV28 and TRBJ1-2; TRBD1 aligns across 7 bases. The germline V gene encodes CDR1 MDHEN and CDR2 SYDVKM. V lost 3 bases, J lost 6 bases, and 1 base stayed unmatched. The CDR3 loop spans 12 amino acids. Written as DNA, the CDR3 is TGTGCCAGCAGTTTCAGGGGGAATGGCTACACCTTC. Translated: CASSFRGNGYTF.